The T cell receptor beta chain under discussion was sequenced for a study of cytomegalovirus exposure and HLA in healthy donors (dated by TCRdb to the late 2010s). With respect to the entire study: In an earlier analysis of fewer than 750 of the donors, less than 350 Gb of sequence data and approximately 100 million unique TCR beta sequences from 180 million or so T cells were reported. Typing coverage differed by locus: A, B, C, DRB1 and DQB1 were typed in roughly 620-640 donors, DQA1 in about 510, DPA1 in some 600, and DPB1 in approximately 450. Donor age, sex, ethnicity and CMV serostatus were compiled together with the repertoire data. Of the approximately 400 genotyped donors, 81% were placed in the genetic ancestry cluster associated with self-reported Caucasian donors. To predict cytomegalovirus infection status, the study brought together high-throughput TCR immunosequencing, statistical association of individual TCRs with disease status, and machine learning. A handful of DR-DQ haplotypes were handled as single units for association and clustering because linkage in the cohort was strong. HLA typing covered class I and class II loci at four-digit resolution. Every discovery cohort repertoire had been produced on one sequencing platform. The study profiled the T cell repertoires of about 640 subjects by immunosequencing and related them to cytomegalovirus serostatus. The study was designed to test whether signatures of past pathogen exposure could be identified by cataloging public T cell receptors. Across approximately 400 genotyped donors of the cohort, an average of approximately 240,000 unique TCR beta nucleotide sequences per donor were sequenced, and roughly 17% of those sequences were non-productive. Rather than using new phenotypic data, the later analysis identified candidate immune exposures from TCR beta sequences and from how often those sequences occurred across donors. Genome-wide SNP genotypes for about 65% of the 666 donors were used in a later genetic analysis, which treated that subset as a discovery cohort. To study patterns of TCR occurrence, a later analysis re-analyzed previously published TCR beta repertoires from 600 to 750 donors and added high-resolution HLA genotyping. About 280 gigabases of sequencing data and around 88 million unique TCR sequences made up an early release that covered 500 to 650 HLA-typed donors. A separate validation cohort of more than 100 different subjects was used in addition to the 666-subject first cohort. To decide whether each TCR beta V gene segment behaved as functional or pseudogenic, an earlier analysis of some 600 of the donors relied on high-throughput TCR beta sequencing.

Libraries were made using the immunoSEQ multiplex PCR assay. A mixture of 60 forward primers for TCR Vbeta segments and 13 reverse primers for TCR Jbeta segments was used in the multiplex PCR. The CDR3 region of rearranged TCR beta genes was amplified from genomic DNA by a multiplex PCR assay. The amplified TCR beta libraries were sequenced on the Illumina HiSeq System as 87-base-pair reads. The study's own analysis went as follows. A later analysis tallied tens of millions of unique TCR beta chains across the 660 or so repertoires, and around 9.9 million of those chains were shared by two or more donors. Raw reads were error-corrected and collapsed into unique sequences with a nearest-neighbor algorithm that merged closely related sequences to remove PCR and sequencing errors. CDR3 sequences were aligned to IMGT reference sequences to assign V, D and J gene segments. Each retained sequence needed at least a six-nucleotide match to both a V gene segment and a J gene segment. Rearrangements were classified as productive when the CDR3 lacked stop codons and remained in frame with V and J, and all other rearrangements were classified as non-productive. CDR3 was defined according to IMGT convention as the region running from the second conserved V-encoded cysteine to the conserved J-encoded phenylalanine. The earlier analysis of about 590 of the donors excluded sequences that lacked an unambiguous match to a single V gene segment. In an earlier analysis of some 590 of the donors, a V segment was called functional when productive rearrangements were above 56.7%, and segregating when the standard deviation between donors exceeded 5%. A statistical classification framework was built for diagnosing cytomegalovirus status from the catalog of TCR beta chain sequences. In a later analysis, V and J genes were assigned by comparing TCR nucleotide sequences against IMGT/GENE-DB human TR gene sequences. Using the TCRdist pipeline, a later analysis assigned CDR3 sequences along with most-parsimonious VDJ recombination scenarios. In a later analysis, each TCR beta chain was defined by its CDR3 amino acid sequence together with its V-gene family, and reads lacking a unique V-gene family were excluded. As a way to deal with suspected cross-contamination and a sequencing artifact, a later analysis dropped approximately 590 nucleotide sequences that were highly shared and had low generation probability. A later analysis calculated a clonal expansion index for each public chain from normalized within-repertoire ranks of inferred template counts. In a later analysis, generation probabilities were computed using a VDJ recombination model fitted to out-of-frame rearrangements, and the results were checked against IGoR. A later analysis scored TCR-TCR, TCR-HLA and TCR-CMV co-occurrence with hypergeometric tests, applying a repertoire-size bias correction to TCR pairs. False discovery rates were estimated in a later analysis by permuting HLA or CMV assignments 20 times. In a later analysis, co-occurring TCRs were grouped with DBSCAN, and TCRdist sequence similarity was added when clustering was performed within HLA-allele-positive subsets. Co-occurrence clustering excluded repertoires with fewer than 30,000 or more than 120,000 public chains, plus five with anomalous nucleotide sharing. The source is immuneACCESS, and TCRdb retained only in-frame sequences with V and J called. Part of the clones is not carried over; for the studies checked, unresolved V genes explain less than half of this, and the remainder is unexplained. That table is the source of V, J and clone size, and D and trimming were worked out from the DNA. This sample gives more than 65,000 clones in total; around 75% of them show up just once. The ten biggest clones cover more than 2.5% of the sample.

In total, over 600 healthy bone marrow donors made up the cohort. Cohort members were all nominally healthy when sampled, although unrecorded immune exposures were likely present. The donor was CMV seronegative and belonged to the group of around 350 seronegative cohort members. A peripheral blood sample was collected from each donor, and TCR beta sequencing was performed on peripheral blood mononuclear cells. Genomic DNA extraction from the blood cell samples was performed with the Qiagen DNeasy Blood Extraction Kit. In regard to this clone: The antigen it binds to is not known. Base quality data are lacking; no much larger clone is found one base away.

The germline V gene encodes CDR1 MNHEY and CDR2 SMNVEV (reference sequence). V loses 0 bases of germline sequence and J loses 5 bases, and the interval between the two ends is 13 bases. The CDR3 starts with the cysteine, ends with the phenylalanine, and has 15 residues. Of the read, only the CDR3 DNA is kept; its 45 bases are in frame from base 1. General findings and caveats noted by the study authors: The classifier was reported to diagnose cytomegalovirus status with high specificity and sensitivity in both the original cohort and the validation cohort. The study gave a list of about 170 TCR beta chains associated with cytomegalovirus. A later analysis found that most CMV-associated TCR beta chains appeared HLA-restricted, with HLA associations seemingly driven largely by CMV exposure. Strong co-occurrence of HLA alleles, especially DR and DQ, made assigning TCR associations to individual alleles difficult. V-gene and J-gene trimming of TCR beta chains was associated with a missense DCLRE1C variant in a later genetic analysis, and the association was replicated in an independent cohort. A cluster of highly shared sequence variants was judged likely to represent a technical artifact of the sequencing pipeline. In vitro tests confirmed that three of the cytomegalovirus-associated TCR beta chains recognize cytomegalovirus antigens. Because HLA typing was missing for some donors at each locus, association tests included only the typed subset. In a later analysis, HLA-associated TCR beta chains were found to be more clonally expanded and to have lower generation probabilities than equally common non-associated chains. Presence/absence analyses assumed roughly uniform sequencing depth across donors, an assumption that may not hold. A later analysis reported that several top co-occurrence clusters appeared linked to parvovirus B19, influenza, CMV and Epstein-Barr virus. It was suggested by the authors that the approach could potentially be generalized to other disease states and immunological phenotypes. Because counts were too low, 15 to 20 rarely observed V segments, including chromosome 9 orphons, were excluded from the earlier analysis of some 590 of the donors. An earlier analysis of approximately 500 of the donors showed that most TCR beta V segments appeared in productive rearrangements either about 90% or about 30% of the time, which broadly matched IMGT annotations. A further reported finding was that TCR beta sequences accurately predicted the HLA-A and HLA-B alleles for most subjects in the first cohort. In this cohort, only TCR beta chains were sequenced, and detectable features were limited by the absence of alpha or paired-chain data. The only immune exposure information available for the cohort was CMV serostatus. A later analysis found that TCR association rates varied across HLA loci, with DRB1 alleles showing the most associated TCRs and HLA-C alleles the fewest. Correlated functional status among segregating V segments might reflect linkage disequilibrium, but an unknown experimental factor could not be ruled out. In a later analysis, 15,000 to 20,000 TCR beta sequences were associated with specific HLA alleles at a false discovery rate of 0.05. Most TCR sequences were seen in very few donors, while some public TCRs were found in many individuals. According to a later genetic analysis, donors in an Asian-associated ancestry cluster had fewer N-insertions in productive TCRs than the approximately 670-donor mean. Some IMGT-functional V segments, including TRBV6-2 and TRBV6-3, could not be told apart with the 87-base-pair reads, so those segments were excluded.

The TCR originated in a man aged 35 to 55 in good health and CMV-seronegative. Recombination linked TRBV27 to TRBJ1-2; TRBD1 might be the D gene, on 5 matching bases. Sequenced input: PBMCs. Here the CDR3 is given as CASSLSSGGLYGYTF. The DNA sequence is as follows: TGTGCCAGCAGTTTATCATCCGGGGGTCTTTATGGCTACACCTTC.